This entry lists 15 T cell receptor beta chains sequenced from one sample in a study of T cells expressing NK-cell markers. Reanalyzing the 5' RACE reads, TCRdb keeps one entry per CDR3 protein, without DNA. Its table lists 300,000 or so distinct CDR3 sequences. The sample consisted of blood T cells: a sorted CD56 or NKG2C T cell subset, CD4+ or CD8+ T cells, or bulk PBMC T cells (not recorded which). These receptors came from a woman between 18 and 75 years old in good health.

J is TRBJ1-3 and V is TRBV19. Germline assignment: CDR1 LNHDA and CDR2 SQIVND (reference sequence). CDR3 length: 13 amino acids. Here the CDR3 reads CASSISSGNTIYF.

The chain is built from TRBV6-1 and TRBJ1-1; TCRdb indicates TRBD1, and absent DNA this call remains unverified. Germline V gene sequence: CDR1 MNHNS, CDR2 SASEGT. The CDR3 contains 13 residues. This chain's CDR3 is CASSKFRETEAFF.

V is TRBV28 and J is TRBJ2-5; the TCRdb call, TRBD2, lacks DNA for checking. Germline V gene data show CDR1 as MDHEN and CDR2 as SYDVKM. The CDR3 sequence is 17 residues long. CDR3 sequence: CASSLAGGPPIQETQYF.

The gene calls are TRBV15 and TRBJ2-1; lacking DNA, the TRBD2 call made by TCRdb goes unchecked. This CDR3 has 19 amino acids. Germline CDR1 LNHNV, CDR2 YYDKDF (reference sequence). The CDR3 is CATSRKGGTSGRALNEQFF.

V and J are TRBV11-2 and TRBJ2-1; TCRdb returns TRBD1, unconfirmable since there is no DNA. Per the germline V gene, CDR1 is SGHAT and CDR2 is FQNNGV. CDR3 size: 16 residues. The CDR3 spells CASSLLATLGGNEQFF.

The chain links TRBV5-1 to TRBJ2-1; as DNA is missing, the TRBD2 call by TCRdb cannot be tested. There are 17 residues in the CDR3. Germline V lookup: CDR1 SGHRS, CDR2 YFSETQ. This chain's CDR3 is CASSRRQGRSSYNEQFF. Looking up the rest from reference TRBV5-1 and TRBJ2-1 gives the full variable domain: KAGVTQTPRYLIKTRGQQVTLSCSPISGHRSVSWYQQTPGQGLQFLFEYFSETQRNKGNFPGRFSGRQFSNSRSEMNVSTLELGDSALYLCASSRRQGRSSYNEQFFGPGTRLTVL.

J is TRBJ2-5 and V is TRBV12-3 or TRBV12-4; checking the TCRdb D call of TRBD1 is not possible without DNA. The CDR3 totals 16 residues. CDR3 residues: CASSHSLQGFQETQYF.

This chain uses TRBV20-1 with TRBJ2-7; TCRdb's D call of TRBD1 is untestable without DNA. The germline V gene has CDR1 DFQATT and CDR2 SNEGSKA (reference sequence). This CDR3 has 17 amino acids. The CDR3 protein is CSARDPHRGGPSAEQYF.

The chain joins TRBV7-2 to TRBJ1-4; TCRdb reports TRBD1, a call that lacks DNA to check it against. The CDR3 length is 16 residues. Per germline, CDR1 SGHTA and CDR2 FQGNSA. The CDR3 loop is CASSLTPDRGGEKLFF.

This chain connects TRBV7-9 to TRBJ2-6. Germline V gene sequence: CDR1 SEHNR, CDR2 FQNEAQ (reference sequence). The CDR3 is 14 amino acids. CDR3 amino acids: CASYLDSGANVLTF.

The chain carries TRBV27 and TRBJ2-3; checking the TCRdb D call of TRBD1 is not possible without DNA. The CDR3 sequence is 15 residues long. Germline lookup yields CDR1 MNHEY and CDR2 SMNVEV (reference sequence). The CDR3 sequence is CATIGGGSSTDTQYF.

The CDR3 region is CASSLDLAGANNEQFF. The rearrangement uses TRBV5-1 and TRBJ2-1; TCRdb's D call, TRBD1, is unchecked because there is no DNA. This CDR3 region has 16 residues. Germline V CDR1 and CDR2: SGHRS, YFSETQ.

J is TRBJ1-2 and V is TRBV5-6; there is no DNA to check the TCRdb D call of TRBD1. The length of the CDR3 is 15 residues. Per the germline V gene, CDR1 is SGHDT and CDR2 is YYEEEE. This CDR3 is CASSFQDRTNYGYTF.

V and J are TRBV5-5 and TRBJ2-6. This CDR3 has 16 amino acids. The germline V gene has CDR1 SGHKS and CDR2 YYEKEE (reference sequence). CDR3 loop: CASSYRTGSGANVLTF.

V and J are TRBV5-1 and TRBJ2-3; checking the TCRdb D call of TRBD1 is not possible without DNA. The CDR3 has 16 amino acids. Germline assignment: CDR1 SGHRS and CDR2 YFSETQ. CDR3: CASSSAGGGITDTQYF.